This T cell receptor (beta chain) was captured in a study of T cell repertoires in aging, cancer and after chemotherapy. In the study overall: Chronic lymphocytic leukemia patients on fludarabine- or bendamustine-based regimens gave paired samples before and after chemotherapy. Study outcomes and limitations: Median generation probability rose over the chemotherapy interval in each cancer cohort, suggesting rebound thymic output.

This clonotype was counted only a few times. Its antigen is unidentified. Rearranged V-D-J TRB sequences were amplified with a mixed TRB-A/B primer pool. TCRdb analysed the multiplex PCR reads with MiXCR anew, one entry per CDR3 protein. This table has 7,000 to 8,500 distinct CDR3 sequences, around 28% appearing once. TCR beta rearrangements were amplified from peripheral blood genomic DNA. This CDR3 has 14 residues. From germline, CDR1 is SGHTA and CDR2 FQGTGA. Trimming took off 2 bases at V and 2 bases at J, with 8 bases between the two ends. Sequenced input: blood. This sequence was found in a human donor with a blood cancer. This chain joins TRBV7-3 and TRBJ2-3, with no clear D. Here the CDR3 DNA reads TGTGCCAGCAGCTTACGCCCCTTCACAGATACGCAGTATTTT. Translation: CASSLRPFTDTQYF. Full variable domain (remainder filled in from reference TRBV7-3 and TRBJ2-3): GAGVSQTPSNKVTEKGKYVELRCDPISGHTALYWYRQSLGQGPEFLIYFQGTGAADDSGLPNDRFFAVRPEGSVSTLKIQRTERGDSAVYLCASSLRPFTDTQYFGPGTRLTVL.